The next 13 T cell receptor beta chains were all read from a single sample in a study of post-analysis software for immune sequencing data. Study-wide findings and caveats: TRBV5-6, TRBV5-1 and TRBV20-1 were among several TRBV segments more frequent in patients than controls.

Unique molecular identifiers were present in the TCR beta cDNA libraries. MiXCR, applied by TCRdb to the PCR reads, yields one record per CDR3 protein. The sample lists 430,000 or so distinct CDR3 sequences; approximately 42% were seen once. Their antigen targets remain unknown. Material for sequencing was blood. The receptors come from a girl aged 2-10 years with multiple sclerosis.

The CDR3 reads CASSQTGHSYNEQFF. Written as DNA, the CDR3 is TGTGCCAGCAGCCAAACAGGGCATTCCTACAATGAGCAGTTCTTC. The chain has TRBV6-1 and TRBJ2-1, with D possibly TRBD1 on 6 matching bases. The CDR3 runs 15 residues. V was shortened by 6 bases and J by 1 base, with 13 bases between the two germline ends. Germline V gene data show CDR1 as MNHNS and CDR2 as SASEGT.

This clonotype was observed a handful of times. The chain is built from TRBV5-6 and TRBJ2-5; no clear D gene. The CDR3 is 13 amino acids. Germline V gene data show CDR1 as SGHDT and CDR2 as YYEEEE. Trimming pared 4 bases from V and 5 bases from J, leaving 12 bases between. This CDR3 reads CASSKTLGETQYF. CDR3 nucleotides: TGTGCCAGCAGCAAAACCCTGGGGGAGACCCAGTACTTC.

The chain joins TRBV9 to TRBJ2-1, with D possibly being TRBD1 or TRBD2 (5 bases each). V lost 0 bases and J 10 bases, leaving 23 bases between the germline ends. Germline V gene sequence: CDR1 SGDLS, CDR2 YYNGEE. The CDR3 has 17 residues. Here the CDR3 reads CASSVDQRLSRGGEQFF. The CDR3 DNA follows: TGTGCCAGCAGCGTAGATCAAAGACTAAGCCGTGGGGGAGAGCAGTTCTTC. The whole variable domain, remainder taken from reference TRBV9 and TRBJ2-1, is DSGVTQTPKHLITATGQRVTLRCSPRSGDLSVYWYQQSLDQGLQFLIQYYNGEERAKGNILERFSAQQFPDLHSELNLSSLELGDSALYFCASSVDQRLSRGGEQFFGPGTRLTVL.

J is TRBJ2-3 and V is TRBV9, with 13 bases fitting TRBD2. The CDR3 is made up of 16 amino acids. Germline CDR1 SGDLS, CDR2 YYNGEE. J lost 1 base, V lost 2 bases, and 1 base had no gene match. CDR3 bases: TGTGCCAGCAGCGTTACTAGCGGGAGGGGCACAGATACGCAGTATTTT. Encoded protein: CASSVTSGRGTDTQYF.

Details on this clonotype: A junction boundary mismatches the germline segment, possibly from a read error. The genes are TRBV12-3 or TRBV12-4 and TRBJ2-2; TRBD2 matches at 8 bases. This CDR3 is 15 amino acids long. The CDR3 coding sequence is TGTGCCAGCAGTCTAGCGGGCCCGTGGACCGGGGAGCTGTTTTTT. It codes for CASSLAGPWTGELFF.

V and J are TRBV28 and TRBJ2-7, with 14 bases aligning to TRBD2. Germline loops: CDR1 MDHEN, CDR2 SYDVKM. The V gene end was trimmed by 4 bases and the J gene end by 6 bases; junction bases not matched to a gene: 2. The CDR3 has 14 residues. The chain's CDR3 is CASSWGLAGVEQYF. DNA for the CDR3: TGTGCCAGCAGTTGGGGACTAGCGGGAGTCGAGCAGTACTTC. Full variable domain (outside the CDR3, taken from reference TRBV28 and TRBJ2-7): DVKVTQSSRYLVKRTGEKVFLECVQDMDHENMFWYRQDPGLGLRLIYFSYDVKMKEKGDIPEGYSVSREKKERFSLILESASTNQTSMYLCASSWGLAGVEQYFGPGTRLTVT.

Concerning this clonotype itself: This may stem from a read error, because a much larger clone lies one nucleotide away. The rearrangement joins TRBV27 to TRBJ2-7; 9 nucleotides line up with TRBD1. V shed 3 bases and J 2 bases; nucleotides not matched to a gene: 8. Germline assignment: CDR1 MNHEY and CDR2 SMNVEV (reference sequence). This CDR3 comprises 16 residues. The CDR3 coding sequence is TGTGCCAGCAGTTTGAGAGGGGGACAGGGCCCCTACGAGCAGTACTTC. This codes for CASSLRGGQGPYEQYF.

J is TRBJ1-1 and V is TRBV4-1; 7 positions match TRBD1. In germline, CDR1 is MGHRA, CDR2 YSYEKL. The CDR3 length is 13 residues. The J segment lost 8 bases and the V segment lost 3 bases, leaving 6 bases of the junction unmatched. In DNA, the CDR3 is TGCGCCAGCAGCCAGGTCGGACAGGTGGAAGCTTTCTTT. Amino acids: CASSQVGQVEAFF.

The chain combines TRBV6-5 with TRBJ2-2; unclear D gene. With 7 bases removed from V and 4 bases from J, the gap between germline ends came to 16 bases. CDR1 and CDR2 from the germline V gene are MNHEY and SVGAGI. The CDR3 covers 15 residues. CDR3 sequence: CASTLGIPFTGELFF. The CDR3 coding sequence is TGTGCCAGCACCCTAGGGATCCCCTTCACCGGGGAGCTGTTTTTT.

The chain carries TRBV20-1 and TRBJ2-1, with TRBD2 matching over 9 bases. CDR3 length: 16 residues. The germline V gene has CDR1 DFQATT and CDR2 SNEGSKA (reference sequence). V shed 1 base and J 2 bases; nucleotides not matched to a gene: 6. The CDR3 region is CSARVAGGSPYNEQFF. The CDR3 bases are TGCAGTGCTAGAGTTGCGGGAGGGTCCCCCTACAATGAGCAGTTCTTC.

This CDR3 is CSVDREFSNYGYTF. The CDR3 bases are TGCAGCGTTGACAGGGAGTTTTCTAACTATGGCTACACCTTC. The chain recombines TRBV29-1 with TRBJ1-2; possibly TRBD1 for D (5 bases). Per germline, CDR1 SQVTM and CDR2 ANQGSEA. V was clipped by 3 bases and J by 0 bases, with 11 bases between them. The CDR3 extends over 14 amino acids.

The chain recombines TRBV28 with TRBJ2-7; 7 bases match TRBD1. With V trimmed by 6 bases and J by 3 bases, 8 bases remained unmatched. Germline assignment: CDR1 MDHEN and CDR2 SYDVKM. CDR3 length: 14 residues. DNA for the CDR3: TGTGCCAGCAGCCGACAGGGAGCGATCTACGAGCAGTACTTC. Its translation is CASSRQGAIYEQYF.

Only a few counts were recorded for this clonotype. The chain is built from TRBV18 and TRBJ2-1; D is unresolved. There are 15 residues in the CDR3. Trimming shortened V by 4 bases and J by 3 bases, and 13 bases separated the two germline ends. Germline values: CDR1 KGHSH, CDR2 LQKENI. The DNA of the CDR3 is TGTGCCAGCTCACGTGCGACGCTTGGCTACAATGAGCAGTTCTTC. Translated, it gives CASSRATLGYNEQFF.